This entry features one TCR beta chain sequence. What it binds is not known. These data belong to a study of CD4 T cells in relation to SARS-CoV-2 and coronaviruses. Study as a whole: ViraFEST: approximately 10-day antigen culture of PBMCs, then TCR beta CDR3 sequencing.

V lost 1 base, J lost 6 bases, and 11 bases stayed unmatched. The CDR3 loop spans 18 amino acids. Germline loops: CDR1 SGHTA, CDR2 FQGTGA. The repertoire was sequenced with immunoSEQ multiplex PCR; TCRdb's copy has only in-frame clones and lacks some. Among some 16,000 clones listed, 65% to 85% were seen once. Unexposed donor CD4+ T cells date from about 2011-2018, before the COVID-19 pandemic. After ten to eleven days of culture, CD4+ T cells were isolated. Unexposed-donor CD4+ T cells were probed with SARS-CoV-2 S/N and four cold-coronavirus spikes, cells permitting. Each well had 1.5 million to 2.5 million PBMCs in approximately 5% human AB serum with IL-2.

The sample was CD4+ T cells from PBMCs, cultured in vitro. The sequence was collected from a human donor in good health. This chain links TRBV7-3 with TRBJ2-2, with 10 bases fitting TRBD2. The CDR3 region has the DNA TGTGCCAGCAGCTTAAGGGGATCTAGCGGGAGCTCTTCCGGGGAGCTGTTTTTT. It yields the protein CASSLRGSSGSSSGELFF.